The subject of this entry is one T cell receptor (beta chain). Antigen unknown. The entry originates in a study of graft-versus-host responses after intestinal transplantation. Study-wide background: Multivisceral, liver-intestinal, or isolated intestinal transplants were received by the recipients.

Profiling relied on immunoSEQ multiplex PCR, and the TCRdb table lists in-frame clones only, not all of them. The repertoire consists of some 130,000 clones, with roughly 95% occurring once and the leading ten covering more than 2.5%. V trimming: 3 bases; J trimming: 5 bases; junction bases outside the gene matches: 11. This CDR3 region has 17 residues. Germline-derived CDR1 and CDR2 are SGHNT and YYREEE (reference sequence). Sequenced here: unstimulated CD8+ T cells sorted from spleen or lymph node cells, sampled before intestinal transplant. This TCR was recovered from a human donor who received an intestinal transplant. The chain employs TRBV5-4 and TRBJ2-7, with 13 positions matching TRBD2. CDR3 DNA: TGTGCCAGCAGCTCCACGTGGGGACTAGCGGGATCTCACGAGCAGTACTTC. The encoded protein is CASSSTWGLAGSHEQYF.